The entry below describes one T cell receptor beta chain. The antigen it binds to is not known. Base qualities are not recorded, but no much larger clone differs from it by a single base. The cohort consisted of hundreds of healthy bone marrow donors. At the time of sampling, every cohort member was nominally healthy, though immune exposures that went unrecorded were likely present. The donor was CMV seronegative and was included in the group of a few hundred seronegative cohort members. A peripheral blood sample was provided by each donor, and peripheral blood mononuclear cells were used for TCR beta sequencing. Genomic DNA was extracted from the blood cell samples with the Qiagen DNeasy Blood Extraction Kit. The sample comes from a study of cytomegalovirus exposure and HLA in healthy donors (dated by TCRdb to about 2017). Study-wide context: In an earlier analysis of fewer than 750 of the donors, roughly 300 Gb of sequence data and 90 million to 120 million unique TCR beta sequences from roughly 180 million T cells were reported. The study profiled the T cell repertoires of under 700 subjects by immunosequencing and related them to cytomegalovirus serostatus. Roughly five DR-DQ haplotypes were handled as single units for association and clustering, since linkage in the cohort was strong. HLA typing included class I and class II loci at four-digit resolution. All discovery cohort repertoires had been generated on a single sequencing platform. The aim of the study was to test whether cataloging public T cell receptors could identify signatures of past pathogen exposure. A later genetic analysis used genome-wide SNP genotypes for 398 of the 666 donors, treating that subset as a discovery cohort. A separate validation cohort of approximately 120 different subjects was used in addition to the roughly 640-subject first cohort. To predict cytomegalovirus infection status, the study brought together high-throughput TCR immunosequencing, statistical association of individual TCRs with disease status, and machine learning. Donor age, sex, ethnicity and CMV serostatus were compiled alongside the repertoire data. Of the roughly 400 genotyped donors, over 70% fell in the genetic ancestry cluster associated with self-reported Caucasian donors. Among some 400 genotyped donors of the cohort, an average of approximately 200,000 unique TCR beta nucleotide sequences was sequenced per donor, of which 15% to 20% were non-productive. Rather than using new phenotypic data, the later analysis identified candidate immune exposures from TCR beta sequences and from how often those sequences occurred across donors. An earlier analysis of several hundred of the donors applied high-throughput TCR beta sequencing to assess whether each TCR beta V gene segment acted as functional or pseudogenic. An early release covering 550 to 700 HLA-typed donors comprised approximately 300 gigabases of sequencing data and around 85 million unique TCR sequences. In a later analysis, previously published TCR beta repertoires from about 670 donors were re-analyzed and high-resolution HLA genotyping was added so that TCR occurrence patterns could be studied. Typing coverage varied by locus: roughly 620-640 donors for A, B, C, DRB1 and DQB1; more than 500 for DQA1; nearly 610 for DPA1; some 470 for DPB1.

Libraries were prepared through the immunoSEQ multiplex PCR assay. For the multiplex PCR, a mixture combining 60 forward primers for TCR Vbeta segments and 13 reverse primers for TCR Jbeta segments was used. The CDR3 region of rearranged TCR beta genes was amplified from genomic DNA with a multiplex PCR assay. On the Illumina HiSeq System, the amplified TCR beta libraries were sequenced as 87-base-pair reads. Under the source paper's analysis protocol: A later analysis tallied around 87 million unique TCR beta chains across the approximately 670 repertoires, and some 10 million of those chains were shared by two or more donors. A nearest-neighbor algorithm error-corrected the raw reads and collapsed the reads into unique sequences, merging closely related sequences to remove PCR and sequencing errors. CDR3 sequences were aligned to IMGT reference sequences to assign V, D and J gene segments. For a sequence to be retained, at least a six-nucleotide match to both a V gene segment and a J gene segment was required. A rearrangement was called productive if the CDR3 had no stop codons and remained in frame with V and J, and every other rearrangement was called non-productive. CDR3 was defined according to IMGT convention as the region running from the second conserved V-encoded cysteine to the conserved J-encoded phenylalanine. The earlier analysis of about 610 of the donors excluded sequences that lacked an unambiguous match to a single V gene segment. An earlier analysis of 550 to 650 of the donors classified V segments as functional when productive rearrangements were above 56.7% and as segregating when the standard deviation between donors was above 5%. A statistical classification framework was developed to diagnose cytomegalovirus status using the catalog of TCR beta chain sequences. A later analysis assigned V and J genes by comparing TCR nucleotide sequences with IMGT/GENE-DB human TR gene sequences. In a later analysis, CDR3 sequences and most-parsimonious VDJ recombination scenarios were assigned using the TCRdist pipeline. In a later analysis, each TCR beta chain was defined by its CDR3 amino acid sequence together with its V-gene family, and reads without a unique V-gene family were excluded. A later analysis removed 500 to 600 highly shared, low-generation-probability nucleotide sequences to deal with suspected cross-contamination and a sequencing artifact. A later analysis calculated a clonal expansion index for each public chain from normalized within-repertoire ranks of inferred template counts. Generation probabilities in a later analysis came from a VDJ recombination model fitted to out-of-frame rearrangements, and those results were checked against IGoR. In a later analysis, TCR-TCR, TCR-HLA and TCR-CMV co-occurrence was scored with hypergeometric tests, and a repertoire-size bias correction was applied to TCR pairs. In a later analysis, false discovery rates were estimated by permuting HLA or CMV assignments 20 times. A later analysis grouped co-occurring TCRs with DBSCAN, adding TCRdist sequence similarity when clustering within HLA-allele-positive subsets. Repertoires with fewer than 30,000 or more than 120,000 public chains were left out of co-occurrence clustering, as were five repertoires with anomalous nucleotide sharing. TCRdb holds this immuneACCESS table with in-frame rearrangements only. Some clones are missing; in checked studies, unresolved V genes explain under half, and the rest has no known cause. V and J calls and clone size are given by that table; D and trimming were obtained from the DNA. For this sample there are about 200,000 clones; around 77% appear just once. The biggest ten clones account for about 2.7% of the sample.

What the work shows at the level of the full study, not this receptor alone: A further reported finding was that TCR beta sequences accurately predicted the HLA-A and HLA-B alleles for most subjects in the first cohort. A later analysis found that most CMV-associated TCR beta chains appeared HLA-restricted, with HLA associations seemingly driven largely by CMV exposure. The presence/absence analyses assumed that sequencing depth was roughly uniform across donors, and that assumption may not be true. A later genetic analysis associated a missense DCLRE1C variant with V-gene and J-gene trimming of TCR beta chains, and an independent cohort replicated the association. The study gave a list of around 170 TCR beta chains associated with cytomegalovirus. The cohort was sequenced for TCR beta chains only, and without alpha or paired-chain data the features that could be detected were limited. Because some donors lacked HLA typing at each locus, the association tests relied only on the typed subset. Immune exposure information for the cohort was limited to CMV serostatus. Linkage disequilibrium might explain the correlated functional status among segregating V segments, but an unknown experimental factor could not be excluded. At a false discovery rate of 0.05, a later analysis linked 15,000 to 20,000 TCR beta sequences to specific HLA alleles. According to a later genetic analysis, donors in an Asian-associated ancestry cluster had fewer N-insertions in productive TCRs than the approximately 650-donor mean. It was suggested by the authors that the approach could potentially be generalized to other disease states and immunological phenotypes. In a later analysis, TCR association rates were found to vary across HLA loci, with the most associated TCRs seen for DRB1 alleles and the fewest for HLA-C alleles. In a later analysis, several top co-occurrence clusters were reported to appear linked to parvovirus B19, influenza, CMV and Epstein-Barr virus. Assigning TCR associations to individual alleles was difficult when HLA alleles, especially DR and DQ, strongly co-occurred. In a later analysis, HLA-associated TCR beta chains were found to be more clonally expanded and to have lower generation probabilities than equally common non-associated chains. Because counts were too low, more than 15 rarely observed V segments, including chromosome 9 orphons, were left out of the earlier analysis of several hundred of the donors. Because the 87-base-pair reads could not distinguish some IMGT-functional V segments, including TRBV6-2 and TRBV6-3, those segments were excluded. In vitro tests confirmed that a few of the cytomegalovirus-associated TCR beta chains recognize cytomegalovirus antigens. A cluster of highly shared sequence variants was judged likely to be a technical artifact of the sequencing pipeline. While some public TCRs were present in many individuals, most TCR sequences turned up only very rarely across donors. The classifier was reported to diagnose cytomegalovirus status with high specificity and sensitivity in both the original cohort and the validation cohort. In an earlier analysis of about 600 of the donors, most TCR beta V segments appeared in productive rearrangements about 87% or about 30% of the time, broadly matching IMGT annotations.

There are 14 amino acids in the CDR3, from cysteine to phenylalanine inclusive. This entry keeps only the CDR3 DNA: 42 bases, framed from base 1. V is reduced by 0 bases and J by 3 bases, leaving a spacing of 9 bases between them. The germline V gene encodes CDR1 SGDLS and CDR2 YYNGEE. Sample: PBMCs. The receptor's source is a woman aged 30 to 39 in good health and CMV-seronegative. The sequence is built from TRBV9 and TRBJ1-1; a confident D gene designation cannot be given. At the DNA level, the sequence is TGTGCCAGCAGCGTAGATAGCGGATACACTGAAGCTTTCTTT. This is translated as CASSVDSGYTEAFF.